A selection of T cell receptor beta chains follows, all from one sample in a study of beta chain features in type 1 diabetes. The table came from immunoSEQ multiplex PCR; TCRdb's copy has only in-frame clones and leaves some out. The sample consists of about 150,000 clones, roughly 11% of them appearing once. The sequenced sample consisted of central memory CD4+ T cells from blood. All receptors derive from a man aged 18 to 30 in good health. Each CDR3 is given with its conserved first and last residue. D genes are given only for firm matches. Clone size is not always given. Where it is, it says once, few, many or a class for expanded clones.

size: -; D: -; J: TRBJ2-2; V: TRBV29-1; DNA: TGCAGCGTTGATTTTCAGGGGCGGAGCGGGGAGCTGTTTTTT; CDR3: CSVDFQGRSGELFF
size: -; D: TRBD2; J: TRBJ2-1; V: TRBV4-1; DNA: TGCGCCAGCAGCCAAGGGGCATGGACTAGCTCCTACAATGAGCAGTTCTTC; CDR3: CASSQGAWTSSYNEQFF
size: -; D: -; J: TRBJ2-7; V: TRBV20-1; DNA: TGCAGTGCTAGGGCCAACTACGAGCAGTGCTTC; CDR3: CSARANYEQCF
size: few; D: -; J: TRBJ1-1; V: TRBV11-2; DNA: TGTGCCAGTAATCTCGCCAGGGTGAACACTGAAGCTTTCTTT; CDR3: CASNLARVNTEAFF
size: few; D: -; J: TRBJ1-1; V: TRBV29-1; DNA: TGCAGCGTGCGCGTCGGACAGAGGACTCCTCGGGCTTTCTTT; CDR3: CSVRVGQRTPRAFF
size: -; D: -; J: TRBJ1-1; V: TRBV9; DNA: TGTGCCAGCAGCGTAATGGGGACGGTGAACACTGAAGCTTTCTTT; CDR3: CASSVMGTVNTEAFF
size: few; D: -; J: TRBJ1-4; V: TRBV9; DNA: TGTGCCAGCAGCGCGGGTACCACAGGGAATGAAAAACTGTTTTTT; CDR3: CASSAGTTGNEKLFF
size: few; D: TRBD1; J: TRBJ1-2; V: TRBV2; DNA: TGTGCCAGCAGTGGAGGGGGCGGCGGCTACACCTTC; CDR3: CASSGGGGGYTF
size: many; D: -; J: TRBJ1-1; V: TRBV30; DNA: TGTGCCTGGAGCCGACAGAGGAACACTGAAGCTTTCTTT; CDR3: CAWSRQRNTEAFF
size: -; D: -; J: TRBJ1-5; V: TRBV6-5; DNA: TGTGCCAGCAGTTACTCTAGGGATCAGCCCCAGCATTTT; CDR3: CASSYSRDQPQHF
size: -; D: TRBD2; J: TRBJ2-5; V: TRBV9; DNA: TGTGCCAGCAGCGTAGCTGTAGCGGGGGGGCACGAGACCCAGTACTTC; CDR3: CASSVAVAGGHETQYF
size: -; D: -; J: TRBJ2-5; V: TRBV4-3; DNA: TGCGCCAGCAGCCAAGATGTCGCGCTAGGAGTAGAGACCCAGTACTTC; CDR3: CASSQDVALGVETQYF
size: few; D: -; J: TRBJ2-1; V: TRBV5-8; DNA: TGTGCCAGCAGCTTGGGCCCCCCGGTAAAAGAGCAGTTCTTC; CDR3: CASSLGPPVKEQFF
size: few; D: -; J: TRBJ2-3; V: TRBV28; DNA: TGTGCCAGCAGGAGGCAGGGGACAGATACGCAGTATTTT; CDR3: CASRRQGTDTQYF
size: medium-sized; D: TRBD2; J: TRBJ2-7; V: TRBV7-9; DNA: TGTGCCAGCAGCATACGGACTAGCCGAGCCTACGAGCAGTACTTC; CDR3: CASSIRTSRAYEQYF
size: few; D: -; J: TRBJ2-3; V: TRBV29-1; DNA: TGCAGCCTCTACACGGACCAAGCGCAGTATTTT; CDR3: CSLYTDQAQYF
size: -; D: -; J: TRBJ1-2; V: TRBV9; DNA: TGTGCCAGCAGCCTTGAAAACTATGGCTACACCTTC; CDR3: CASSLENYGYTF
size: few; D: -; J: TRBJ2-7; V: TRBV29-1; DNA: TGCAGCGTTACCTCTGGGGGTTGGGAGCAGTACTTC; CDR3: CSVTSGGWEQYF
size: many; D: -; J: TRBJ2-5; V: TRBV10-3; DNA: TGTGCCATCAGTCAAGGATTGGAGACCCAGTACTTC; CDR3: CAISQGLETQYF
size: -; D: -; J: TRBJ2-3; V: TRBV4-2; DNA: TGTGCCAGCAGCCGCCAGACAGGCGACTTCACAGATACGCAGTATTTT; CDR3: CASSRQTGDFTDTQYF
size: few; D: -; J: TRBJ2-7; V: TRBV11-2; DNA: TGTGCCAGCAGCTTAGCGGTCGAGCAGTACTTC; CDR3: CASSLAVEQYF
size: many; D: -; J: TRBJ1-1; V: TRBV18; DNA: TGTGCCAGCTCACCAAGCTCGGGAGGGGGGACTGAAGCTTTCTTT; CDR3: CASSPSSGGGTEAFF
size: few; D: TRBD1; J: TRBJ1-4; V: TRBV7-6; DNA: TGTGCCAGCAGGGCCGGACAGGGGACGGAAAAACTGTTTTTT; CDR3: CASRAGQGTEKLFF